A single TCR beta chain is shown here with its context. Antigen specificity is unknown. CDR1 is MRHNA and CDR2 is SNTAGT in the germline V gene. V shed 4 bases, J shed 7 bases, and the junction held 14 bases outside the gene matches. The CDR3 is made up of 17 amino acids. The investigators reverse transcribed all of the isolated RNA, so they sequenced expressed TCRB transcripts. TCRdb's copy holds only in-frame clones and misses some; the assay was immunoSEQ multiplex PCR. The profile shows under 350,000 clones, roughly 13% of them singletons. This record comes from a study of beta chain features in type 1 diabetes. General observations from the study: Among all four CD4+ subsets, Type 1 diabetes patients had TCRB CDR3s that were moderately but significantly shorter.

This sequence originates from a man aged 25-40 years with type 1 diabetes. V gene TRBV6-4 combines with J gene TRBJ2-2; 8 bases line up with TRBD1. Sequencing input: naive CD4+ T cells from blood. The CDR3 is CASSATGDRRVIGELFF. DNA of the CDR3: TGTGCCAGCAGTGCGACAGGGGATAGAAGAGTTATCGGGGAGCTGTTTTTT.